Listed below are T cell receptor beta chains from one sample, sequenced in a study of OX40 agonist ivuxolimab in advanced cancers. The assay was immunoSEQ multiplex PCR, and TCRdb's table has in-frame clones only and misses some. Of approximately 58,000 clones in the sample, about 81% are singletons; the top ten hold more than 0.65%. The starting material was CD4+ or CD8+ T cells sorted from blood, obtained in a trial of the OX40 agonist ivuxolimab. Receptors originate from an adult with an advanced solid tumor such as melanoma, head and neck, liver or kidney cancer. The CDR3 runs from the conserved cysteine through the conserved F or W. Each record gives: clone size, V gene, CDR3 length, D gene, J gene, CDR3 DNA, CDR3 protein. The D gene is left open where the match is weak. For some rows the clone size is stated as once, few or many, or as a class when expanded; others skip it.

-	TRBV7-9	13	-	TRBJ2-3	TGTGCCAGCGGATCGACAGGGAGGGATACGCAGTATTTT	CASGSTGRDTQYF
-	TRBV7-6	15	-	TRBJ2-1	TGTGCCAGCAGCCCCCTTCAGCAGGGAAGCAATGAGCAGTTCTTC	CASSPLQQGSNEQFF
-	TRBV4-1	15	-	TRBJ2-7	TGCGCCAGCAGCCGCGGGCACTCCTCCTCCTACGAGCAGTACTTC	CASSRGHSSSYEQYF
-	TRBV14	14	-	TRBJ1-2	TGTGCCAGCAGCCACGGCGTTGGAGGTTATGGCTACACCTTC	CASSHGVGGYGYTF
medium-sized	TRBV7-6	14	-	TRBJ1-5	TGTGCCAGCAGCTTTGGAGCAAACAATCAGCCCCAGCATTTT	CASSFGANNQPQHF
-	TRBV10-3	14	-	TRBJ1-6	TGTGCCATCAGTGATGGCAGTGAGAATTCACCCCTCCACTTT	CAISDGSENSPLHF
-	TRBV7-6	15	-	TRBJ1-1	TGTGCCAGCAGCAGAATTGGGGGGTTGAACACTGAAGCTTTCTTT	CASSRIGGLNTEAFF
-	TRBV5-8	13	TRBD1	TRBJ1-6	TGTGCCAGCAGCCTGGCAGGGGGTTCACCCCTCCACTTT	CASSLAGGSPLHF
-	TRBV7-9	17	TRBD2	TRBJ2-1	TGTGCCAGCACCGCGGACAGGGGATTAGCGGGGGGGAATGAGCAGTTCTTC	CASTADRGLAGGNEQFF
-	TRBV10-3	15	-	TRBJ2-1	TGTGCCATCAGGGTTGGGGCGGGGGCAAACAATGAGCAGTTCTTC	CAIRVGAGANNEQFF
-	TRBV7-2	16	-	TRBJ2-1	TGTGCCAGCAGCTTATTAGCAGGGGTCGCCTACAATGAGCAGTTCTTC	CASSLLAGVAYNEQFF
-	TRBV7-2	18	TRBD1	TRBJ2-7	TGTGCCAGCAGCTTAGTAGGGCGGTCGCCAGGGGGATTAGACGAGCAGTACTTC	CASSLVGRSPGGLDEQYF
once	TRBV7-6	16	TRBD1	TRBJ2-2	TGTGCCAGCAGCTTAGGGGACAGGGGGAACACCGGGGAGCTGTTTTTT	CASSLGDRGNTGELFF
once	TRBV10-1	16	TRBD1	TRBJ2-1	TGCGCCAGCAGTGACCACCGAAGGACAGGGCATAATGAGCAGTTCTTC	CASSDHRRTGHNEQFF
-	TRBV7-9	17	-	TRBJ2-3	TGTGCCAGCAGCCCACTAACCCCGGACAGCCCGGCAGATACGCAGTATTTT	CASSPLTPDSPADTQYF
-	TRBV5-6	14	-	TRBJ2-7	TGTGCCAGCAGCTTGGTGGCAGGTTCCCACGAGCAGTACTTC	CASSLVAGSHEQYF
-	TRBV11-3	20	TRBD2	TRBJ2-5	TGTGCCAGCAGCTTATATTTCGGGGGGGTCTCGGGGCTGCACCAAGAGACCCAGTACTTC	CASSLYFGGVSGLHQETQYF
once	TRBV7-2	14	-	TRBJ2-3	TGTGCCAGCAGCTTAGGCCCTTATACAGATACGCAGTATTTT	CASSLGPYTDTQYF
-	TRBV6-6	15	TRBD1	TRBJ2-2	TGTGCCAGCAGCCGACAGGGGGCCCCCACCGGGGAGCTGTTTTTT	CASSRQGAPTGELFF
-	TRBV9	15	TRBD1	TRBJ2-2	TGTGCCAGCACCGGGGGACAGGGATATACCGGGGAGCTGTTTTTT	CASTGGQGYTGELFF
-	TRBV5-4	16	TRBD2	TRBJ2-1	TGTGCCAGCAGCTTGGTGGCTAGCGGGGTGGTCAATGAGCAGTTCTTC	CASSLVASGVVNEQFF
-	TRBV4-1	16	TRBD2	TRBJ2-7	TGCGCCAGCAGCCCCCGGGGGGAGGGCCTCTCCTACGAGCAGTACTTC	CASSPRGEGLSYEQYF
-	TRBV2	11	-	TRBJ2-7	TGTGCCAGCCGTATCTCCTACGAGCAGTACTTC	CASRISYEQYF
few	TRBV28	15	-	TRBJ1-6	TGTGCCAGCAGACCCCGGGGATCCTATAATTCACCCCTCCACTTT	CASRPRGSYNSPLHF
-	TRBV5-1	12	-	TRBJ1-2	TGCGCCAGCAGCCTATTAGGGGATGGCTACACCTTC	CASSLLGDGYTF
-	TRBV7-2	16	-	TRBJ1-1	TGTGCCAGCAGCTTAGAGTTTGGCAGAAAGAACACTGAAGCTTTCTTT	CASSLEFGRKNTEAFF
-	TRBV15	15	-	TRBJ1-4	TGTGCCACCAGCAGAGATCGAGGGGACAATGAAAAACTGTTTTTT	CATSRDRGDNEKLFF
-	TRBV5-4	13	-	TRBJ1-5	TGTGCCAGCAGCTTGGATAGCAATCAGCCCCAGCATTTT	CASSLDSNQPQHF
-	TRBV11-2	16	-	TRBJ2-7	TGTGCCAGCAGCTTAGAAATTGGAGGGGTCGCCTACGAGCAGTACTTC	CASSLEIGGVAYEQYF
-	TRBV5-1	17	-	TRBJ1-4	TGCGCCAGCAGCTTGGTAGGGGTGGGCGTCGGTAATGAAAAACTGTTTTTT	CASSLVGVGVGNEKLFF
-	TRBV7-2	14	-	TRBJ1-5	TGTGCCAGCAGCGACGCCCGGTCGACTCAGCCCCAGCATTTT	CASSDARSTQPQHF
-	TRBV2	12	-	TRBJ1-6	TGTGCCAGCCAGGAGGGCAGGTCACCCCTCCACTTT	CASQEGRSPLHF
-	TRBV2	15	TRBD1	TRBJ2-1	TGTGCCAGCATCGCCGGGACAGGGTCCTACAATGAGCAGTTCTTC	CASIAGTGSYNEQFF
-	TRBV28	16	TRBD2	TRBJ2-7	TGTGCCAGCAGTTTATACTCTAGCGGGGGCTCCTACGAGCAGTACTTC	CASSLYSSGGSYEQYF
-	TRBV18	13	-	TRBJ1-6	TGTGCCAGCTCCCTAGACTATAATTCACCCCTCCACTTT	CASSLDYNSPLHF
few	TRBV6-1	16	-	TRBJ1-5	TGTGCCAGCAGTGAAGCTAAGCCTTTGAGCAATCAGCCCCAGCATTTT	CASSEAKPLSNQPQHF
-	TRBV9	15	TRBD1	TRBJ2-5	TGTGCCAGCAGCGCGGACAGGGGAGGTCGTGAGACCCAGTACTTC	CASSADRGGRETQYF
few	TRBV5-4	15	-	TRBJ1-5	TGTGCCAGCAGCTTGGATAGGGGAGTCAATCAGCCCCAGCATTTT	CASSLDRGVNQPQHF
once	TRBV6-5	14	TRBD2	TRBJ2-1	TGTGCCAGTAGTCAAACCTGGGGAGGGAATGAGCAGTTCTTC	CASSQTWGGNEQFF
few	TRBV7-9	15	TRBD2	TRBJ2-3	TGTGCCAGCAGCTCCGGGGGGGGGTTTGCAGATACGCAGTATTTT	CASSSGGGFADTQYF
-	TRBV6-1	15	TRBD2	TRBJ2-7	TGTGCCAGCAGTGAAGTAGGGGAGGGTAAGAACGAGCAGTACTTC	CASSEVGEGKNEQYF
-	TRBV19	13	TRBD1	TRBJ1-2	TGTGCCAGTAGTCCCCCGACAGGGGATGGCTACACCTTC	CASSPPTGDGYTF
-	TRBV2	14	-	TRBJ2-4	TGTGCCAGCAGTGAGCGGTCCCTCAAAAACATTCAGTACTTC	CASSERSLKNIQYF
-	TRBV4-2	13	-	TRBJ1-6	TGTGCCAGCAGCCAAGACAACGGGGACCGTGCGCACTTT	CASSQDNGDRAHF
-	TRBV19	15	TRBD1	TRBJ1-5	TGTGCCAGTAAAGGGGAACAGGGGAGCAATCAGCCCCAGCATTTT	CASKGEQGSNQPQHF
-	TRBV2	15	-	TRBJ2-1	TGTGCCAGCAGTGAAGGGGCCCCTCCCTACAATGAGCAGTTCTTC	CASSEGAPPYNEQFF
-	TRBV12-5	14	-	TRBJ2-5	TGTGCTAGTGGTTTGGACGGCGTCCAAGAGACCCAGTACTTC	CASGLDGVQETQYF
-	TRBV5-1	16	-	TRBJ2-1	TGCGCCAGCAGCCTGGGCCGGCTCCTCCCTAGGGACTGGCAGTTCTTC	CASSLGRLLPRDWQFF
-	TRBV10-1	16	-	TRBJ2-4	TGCGCCAGCAGTGAGTCGAACACCCGGGCCGAAGACATTCAGTACTTC	CASSESNTRAEDIQYF
-	TRBV5-4	15	TRBD2	TRBJ2-3	TGTGCCAGCAGGCCTAGCGGGGCCCGCACAGATACGCAGTATTTT	CASRPSGARTDTQYF
-	TRBV29-1	12	-	TRBJ2-5	TGCAGCGTTACCCCGACCGGGGAGACCCAGTACTTC	CSVTPTGETQYF
-	TRBV2	17	TRBD2	TRBJ2-2	TGTGCCAGCAGTGAAGGCCCAGCGGGGGGGCCTGACGGGGAGCTGTTTTTT	CASSEGPAGGPDGELFF
-	TRBV5-1	15	-	TRBJ2-1	TGCGCCAGCAGCTTGGCCAGGGCGCCCTACAATGAGCAGTTCTTC	CASSLARAPYNEQFF
-	TRBV14	14	-	TRBJ1-1	TGTGCCAGCAGCCAACATCAGGGGAACACTGAAGCTTTCTTT	CASSQHQGNTEAFF
-	TRBV5-1	15	-	TRBJ2-2	TGCGCCAGCAGCTTGGACAGGGCGAGTTCCGGGGAGCTGTTTTTT	CASSLDRASSGELFF